The 32 T cell receptor beta chains below were found in one sample sequenced in a study of T cell clones after liver transplantation. Clones were sequenced by immunoSEQ multiplex PCR, and TCRdb holds only the in-frame ones, with some missing. The data show about 100,000 clones, roughly 80% seen once. The sample was CD4+ T cells from blood, taken before liver transplant. These receptor sequences come from a human donor who received a liver transplant.

This clone was seen a single time. The rearrangement uses TRBV25-1 and TRBJ2-2; unclear D gene. Looked up from germline, CDR1 is MGHDK and CDR2 is SYGVNS. Deletions cut 10 bases from V and 1 base from J, with 16 bases between. CDR3 size: 15 residues. CDR3 bases: TGTGCCAACTCCCCCCCCGGCCAGAACACCGGGGAGCTGTTTTTT. Protein sequence: CANSPPGQNTGELFF.

The chain joins TRBV27 to TRBJ1-1; possibly TRBD1 for D (6 bases). CDR1 is MNHEY, CDR2 SMNVEV, per germline (reference sequence). This CDR3 has 15 residues. Trimming left V 5 bases short and J 7 bases short, with 20 bases between. Here the CDR3 reads CASSQPSGDRLEAFF. CDR3 coding DNA: TGTGCCAGCAGTCAACCATCAGGGGACCGGCTTGAAGCTTTCTTT.

This clone was counted a few times. The chain carries TRBV6-1 and TRBJ1-1; 7 bases are a match to TRBD1. V lost 9 bases and J lost 1; bases outside the gene matches: 5. The V gene's germline CDR1 is MNHNS and CDR2 SASEGT. The length of the CDR3 is 13 residues. The chain's CDR3 is CASPRGRNTEAFF. Here the CDR3 DNA reads TGTGCCAGTCCTAGGGGGCGGAACACTGAAGCTTTCTTT.

The chain employs TRBV19 and TRBJ1-4, with TRBD1 matching over 12 bases. The CDR3 consists of 17 residues. V gave up 5 bases and J gave up 2 bases; unmatched junction bases: 6. The germline V gene has CDR1 LNHDA and CDR2 SQIVND (reference sequence). The CDR3 nucleotides are TGTGCCAGTAGTTCCGGGACAGGGGGCTTGACTAATGAAAAACTGTTTTTT. Its protein is CASSSGTGGLTNEKLFF.

The chain links TRBV5-1 to TRBJ1-2; weak D call: TRBD1 (6 bases). This CDR3 spans 13 amino acids. V lost 4 bases to trimming and J lost 4 bases, with 11 bases between them. In germline, CDR1 is SGHRS, CDR2 YFSETQ. The CDR3 coding sequence is TGCGCCAGCAGCGTGGACAGAGCCTATGGCTACACCTTC. Translating it yields CASSVDRAYGYTF.

The chain couples TRBV11-1 to TRBJ2-1; TRBD1 might be the D (6 bases). V was trimmed by 0 bases and J by 7 bases, leaving 19 bases between them. Germline V gene lookup returns CDR1 SGHAT and CDR2 FQDESV (reference sequence). This CDR3 is 17 amino acids long. CDR3 sequence reads: CASSLAPGANVKNEQFF. In DNA, the CDR3 is TGTGCCAGCAGCTTAGCTCCAGGGGCAAACGTGAAGAATGAGCAGTTCTTC.

The genes are TRBV5-1 and TRBJ1-1; D possibly corresponds to TRBD1 (6 bases). V was trimmed by 1 base and J by 4 bases, leaving 14 bases between them. The CDR3 totals 15 residues. Looked up from germline, CDR1 is SGHRS and CDR2 is YFSETQ. The CDR3 is CASSLSRGRGTEAFF. The CDR3 DNA reads as TGCGCCAGCAGCTTGTCTCGGGGGCGCGGCACTGAAGCTTTCTTT. Filled out from reference TRBV5-1 and TRBJ1-1, the complete variable domain reads KAGVTQTPRYLIKTRGQQVTLSCSPISGHRSVSWYQQTPGQGLQFLFEYFSETQRNKGNFPGRFSGRQFSNSRSEMNVSTLELGDSALYLCASSLSRGRGTEAFFGQGTRLTVV.

V and J are TRBV10-2 and TRBJ1-5, with TRBD1 identical over 8 bases. V was clipped by 6 bases and J by 7 bases; unmatched bases: 8. CDR3 length: 14 residues. Germline CDR1 is WSHSY and CDR2 is SAAADI. The CDR3 DNA reads as TGCGCCAGCAGACCGGGACAGGTATCGCAGCCCCAGCATTTT. Amino acid sequence: CASRPGQVSQPQHF.

This sequence joins TRBV30 and TRBJ1-6; the D gene is possibly TRBD1 (5 bases). The CDR3 is 13 amino acids. Per germline, CDR1 GTSNPN and CDR2 SVGIG (reference sequence). V lost 2 bases and J 6 bases, leaving 8 bases between the germline ends. This CDR3 is CAWSPGPNSPLHF. CDR3 coding DNA: TGTGCCTGGAGTCCAGGGCCTAATTCACCCCTCCACTTT.

The chain carries TRBV7-9 and TRBJ2-7, with D unclear. This CDR3 has 15 residues. The V gene lost 2 bases and the J gene lost 2 bases, with 13 bases spanning the gap. Germline V lookup: CDR1 SEHNR, CDR2 FQNEAQ (reference sequence). The CDR3 DNA is TGTGCCAGCAGCTTACTTCAGGCAGGTGCCTACGAGCAGTACTTC. Protein product: CASSLLQAGAYEQYF. Variable domain in full (rest from reference TRBV7-9 and TRBJ2-7): DTGVSQNPRHKITKRGQNVTFRCDPISEHNRLYWYRQTLGQGPEFLTYFQNEAQLEKSRLLSDRFSAERPKGSFSTLEIQRTEQGDSAMYLCASSLLQAGAYEQYFGPGTRLTVT.

This clone has just a few counts. The chain couples TRBV30 to TRBJ1-1; D might be TRBD1 (5 bases). V was clipped by 0 bases and J by 4 bases, with 12 bases between them. The CDR3 is 14 residues long. The germline V gene encodes CDR1 GTSNPN and CDR2 SVGIG (reference sequence). CDR3 in DNA: TGTGCCTGGAGTGTTGGGGGAAGGGGCACTGAAGCTTTCTTT. This gives the protein CAWSVGGRGTEAFF.

The V gene is TRBV6-1, the J gene TRBJ2-1; no clear D. The CDR3 is 12 amino acids. With 1 base removed from V and 8 bases from J, the gap between germline ends came to 6 bases. Germline CDR1 MNHNS, CDR2 SASEGT. The DNA for the CDR3 is TGTGCCAGCAGTGAAGGTGTGTATGAGCAGTTCTTC. Translation: CASSEGVYEQFF.

The chain joins TRBV2 to TRBJ2-3; D tentatively fits TRBD1 or TRBD2 (7 bases each). The CDR3 covers 17 residues. The germline V gene has CDR1 SNHLY and CDR2 FYNNEI. V lost 5 bases and J 2 bases, leaving 20 bases between the germline ends. Here the CDR3 DNA reads TGTGCCAGCAGTAAGGGAGGGGGCCTCCCGCCCACAGATACGCAGTATTTT. Translated, it gives CASSKGGGLPPTDTQYF.

The chain recombines TRBV5-1 with TRBJ1-4; D is undetermined. The germline V gene has CDR1 SGHRS and CDR2 YFSETQ. V lost 2 bases to trimming and J lost 7 bases, with 12 bases between them. The CDR3 has 14 amino acids. The CDR3 protein is CASSLAQNSEKLFF. The DNA for the CDR3 is TGCGCCAGCAGCTTAGCCCAGAATAGTGAAAAACTGTTTTTT.

The chain is built from TRBV13 and TRBJ1-2; D is possibly TRBD1 (5 bases). Trimming shortened V by 1 base and J by 8 bases, and 8 bases separated the two germline ends. CDR3 size: 12 residues. CDR1 is PRHDT, CDR2 FYEKMQ, per germline (reference sequence). This chain's CDR3 is CASSLVRGGYTF. The CDR3, as DNA: TGTGCCAGCAGCTTAGTACGGGGGGGCTACACCTTC.

In DNA, the CDR3 is TGTGCCAGCAGCCTGGTGGGGCGGCTAGCGGGACACAATGAGCAGTTCTTC. Protein product: CASSLVGRLAGHNEQFF. This chain uses TRBV5-4 with TRBJ2-1; 9 bases line up with TRBD2. Per germline, CDR1 SGHNT and CDR2 YYREEE (reference sequence). The CDR3 runs 17 residues. The V segment lost 4 bases and the J segment 5 bases; nucleotides outside the gene matches: 13.

This chain connects TRBV7-3 to TRBJ2-1; 8 nucleotides agree with TRBD2. The CDR3 covers 15 residues. CDR1 SGHTA and CDR2 FQGTGA come from the germline V gene. The ends lost 2 bases at V and 6 bases at J; junction bases unmatched: 6. The CDR3 loop is CASSLVVGTSNEQFF. The DNA for the CDR3 is TGTGCCAGCAGCTTAGTAGTTGGGACTAGCAATGAGCAGTTCTTC. Using reference TRBV7-3 and TRBJ2-1 for the parts outside the CDR3, the full variable domain is GAGVSQTPSNKVTEKGKYVELRCDPISGHTALYWYRQSLGQGPEFLIYFQGTGAADDSGLPNDRFFAVRPEGSVSTLKIQRTERGDSAVYLCASSLVVGTSNEQFFGPGTRLTVL.

V and J are TRBV21-1 and TRBJ1-5; TRBD1 is the table's D call, not checked against the DNA. TRBV21-1 is a documented pseudogene. The CDR3 consists of 12 residues. CDR3 loop: CASSGRNQPQHF. The CDR3 DNA follows: TGTGCCAGCAGCGGCCGCAATCAGCCCCAGCATTTT.

The CDR3 DNA sequence: TGTGCCAGCAGCATCGGACAGGGGACCATAAATAATTCACCCCTCCACTTT. This translates into CASSIGQGTINNSPLHF. The V gene is TRBV7-2, the J gene TRBJ1-6, with 9 bases matching TRBD1. Germline trimming cut 5 bases from V and 5 bases from J; bases unmatched to any gene: 10. CDR1 is SGHTA, CDR2 FQGNSA, per germline. This CDR3 contains 17 residues.

The rearrangement uses TRBV6-1 and TRBJ2-1; a possible D gene is TRBD1 (6 bases). CDR3 length equals 15 residues. Trimming took 2 bases from V and 8 from J, leaving 16 bases between them. The germline gives CDR1 MNHNS, CDR2 SASEGT. The CDR3 nucleotides read TGTGCCAGCAGTGAAAGGACACAGGGATGGCATGAGCAGTTCTTC. Its protein is CASSERTQGWHEQFF.

The genes are TRBV5-1 and TRBJ2-7; D is possibly TRBD1 or TRBD2 (5 bases each). Germline-derived CDR1 and CDR2 are SGHRS and YFSETQ. The CDR3 has 14 residues. V lost 2 bases, J lost 2 bases, and 11 bases lay in between. CDR3 loop: CASSFQGRPYEQYF. The CDR3 nucleotides read TGCGCCAGCAGCTTCCAGGGACGACCCTACGAGCAGTACTTC. The variable domain in full, completed from reference TRBV5-1 and TRBJ2-7, reads KAGVTQTPRYLIKTRGQQVTLSCSPISGHRSVSWYQQTPGQGLQFLFEYFSETQRNKGNFPGRFSGRQFSNSRSEMNVSTLELGDSALYLCASSFQGRPYEQYFGPGTRLTVT.

V is TRBV9 and J is TRBJ1-4; possibly TRBD1 for D (5 bases). The germline gives CDR1 SGDLS, CDR2 YYNGEE. The CDR3 covers 16 residues. The V end was cut by 0 bases, the J end by 2 bases, with 11 bases between. The CDR3 DNA reads as TGTGCCAGCAGCGTAGACCAGGGTAGGACTAATGAAAAACTGTTTTTT. Its translation: CASSVDQGRTNEKLFF. The entire variable domain, with the rest obtained from reference TRBV9 and TRBJ1-4, is as follows: DSGVTQTPKHLITATGQRVTLRCSPRSGDLSVYWYQQSLDQGLQFLIQYYNGEERAKGNILERFSAQQFPDLHSELNLSSLELGDSALYFCASSVDQGRTNEKLFFGSGTQLSVL.

This chain joins TRBV4-3 and TRBJ1-5, with unresolved D. Germline V gives CDR1 LGHNA, CDR2 YSLEER. Trimming left V 0 bases short and J 7 bases short, with 7 bases between. The CDR3 has 13 amino acids. As DNA, the CDR3 is TGCGCCAGCAGCCAAGATAGGAACCAGCCCCAGCATTTT. This encodes CASSQDRNQPQHF.

The J gene is TRBJ1-1, the V gene TRBV5-1; D is perhaps TRBD1 (5 bases). The CDR3 runs 14 residues. CDR1 and CDR2 (germline): SGHRS, YFSETQ. The V and J ends lost 0 bases and 4 bases respectively, with 10 bases between them. CDR3 bases: TGCGCCAGCAGCTTGGATAAGGGACCCACTGAAGCTTTCTTT. It translates to CASSLDKGPTEAFF.

V gene TRBV5-1 combines with J gene TRBJ1-3; D might be TRBD1 (6 bases). The CDR3 runs to 16 residues. Germline assignment: CDR1 SGHRS and CDR2 YFSETQ. The V and J ends lost 3 bases and 4 bases respectively, with 17 bases between them. The CDR3 DNA follows: TGCGCCAGCAGCTCCGACGCGGGGGCACAAGGAAACACCATATATTTT. Its protein product is CASSSDAGAQGNTIYF.

This rearrangement joins TRBV25-1 to TRBJ2-1, with 12 bases matching TRBD2. Germline V gene data show CDR1 as MGHDK and CDR2 as SYGVNS. The CDR3 has 16 residues. V lost 3 bases and J lost 7; bases outside the gene matches: 7. The CDR3 bases are TGTGCCAGCAGTGACCCGACTAGCGGGAGTACAAATGAGCAGTTCTTC. Its protein product is CASSDPTSGSTNEQFF.

This clone was seen only a few times. The CDR3 loop reads CASSLGRQNTEAFF. The CDR3 DNA follows: TGTGCCAGCAGCTTAGGCAGGCAGAACACTGAAGCTTTCTTT. The rearrangement joins TRBV7-9 to TRBJ1-1; D unclear. V lost 1 base and J 1 base, leaving 7 bases between the germline ends. Germline V CDR1 and CDR2: SEHNR, FQNEAQ (reference sequence). CDR3 length equals 14 residues.

The chain recombines TRBV28 with TRBJ1-3, with D perhaps TRBD1 (6 bases). This CDR3 spans 17 amino acids. Per germline, CDR1 MDHEN and CDR2 SYDVKM. Between the trimmed V and J ends, which lost 7 bases and 4 bases, there was a span of 23 bases. DNA of the CDR3: TGTGCCAGCACCGCCAGGGTTGACAGGTTCTTCGGAAACACCATATATTTT. Translation gives CASTARVDRFFGNTIYF.

This clone was seen once. This sequence joins TRBV7-3 and TRBJ2-7, with D hard to call. This CDR3 contains 13 residues. Trimming took off 5 bases at V and 7 bases at J, with 15 bases between the two ends. In germline, CDR1 is SGHTA, CDR2 FQGTGA. The CDR3 DNA reads TGTGCCAGCAGCCCCAGCGTTATGGAAGAGCAGTACTTC. Its translation is CASSPSVMEEQYF.

The chain recombines TRBV7-2 with TRBJ2-3; TRBD1 or TRBD2 may be the D gene (6 bases each). Germline V CDR1 and CDR2: SGHTA, FQGNSA. The CDR3 sequence is 18 residues long. V dropped 1 base and J dropped 0 bases, with 17 bases sitting between them. The CDR3 region is CASSLGLFGGPSTDTQYF. The CDR3 DNA reads TGTGCCAGCAGCTTAGGTCTTTTCGGGGGCCCGAGCACAGATACGCAGTATTTT.

This chain uses TRBV2 with TRBJ2-5; D is unresolved. Trimming took off 6 bases at V and 0 bases at J, with 5 bases between the two ends. The CDR3 extends over 12 amino acids. The germline V gene encodes CDR1 SNHLY and CDR2 FYNNEI. The CDR3 sequence is CASRSDQETQYF. DNA of the CDR3: TGTGCCAGCAGATCGGACCAAGAGACCCAGTACTTC.

The CDR3 DNA is TGCGCCAGCAGTCAACTATCGTTTAGGACTGTTAATGAAAAACTGTTTTTT. Protein: CASSQLSFRTVNEKLFF. The V gene is TRBV23-1, the J gene TRBJ1-4; D gene unclear. TRBV23-1 is treated as an ORF (open reading frame) with a function not yet certain. This CDR3 has 17 residues. V was trimmed by 2 bases and J by 4 bases, leaving 17 bases between them.